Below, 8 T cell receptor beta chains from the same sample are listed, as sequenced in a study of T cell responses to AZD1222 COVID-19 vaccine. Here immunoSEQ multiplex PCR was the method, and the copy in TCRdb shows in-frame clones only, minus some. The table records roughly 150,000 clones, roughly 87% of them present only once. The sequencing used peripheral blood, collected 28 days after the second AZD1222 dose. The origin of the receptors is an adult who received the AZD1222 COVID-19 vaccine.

Here the CDR3 reads CSAYQGETQYF. CDR3 DNA sequence: TGCAGCGCGTATCAGGGAGAGACCCAGTACTTC. The V gene is TRBV29-1, the J gene TRBJ2-5; TRBD1 is a possible D gene (5 bases). This CDR3 contains 11 residues. Germline V gene lookup returns CDR1 SQVTM and CDR2 ANQGSEA. Between the trimmed V and J ends, which lost 7 bases and 4 bases, there was a span of 10 bases.

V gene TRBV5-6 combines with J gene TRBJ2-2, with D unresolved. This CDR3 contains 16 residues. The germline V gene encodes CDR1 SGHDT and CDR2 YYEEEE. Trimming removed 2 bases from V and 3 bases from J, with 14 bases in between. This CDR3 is CASSLRVYVDTGELFF. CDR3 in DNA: TGTGCCAGCAGCTTACGAGTATACGTGGACACCGGGGAGCTGTTTTTT.

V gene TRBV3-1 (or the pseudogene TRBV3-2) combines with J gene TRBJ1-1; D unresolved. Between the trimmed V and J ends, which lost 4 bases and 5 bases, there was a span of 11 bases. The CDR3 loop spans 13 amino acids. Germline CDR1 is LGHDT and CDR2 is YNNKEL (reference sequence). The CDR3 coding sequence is TGTGCCAGCAGCCCGTACATGAGTACTGAAGCTTTCTTT. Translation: CASSPYMSTEAFF.

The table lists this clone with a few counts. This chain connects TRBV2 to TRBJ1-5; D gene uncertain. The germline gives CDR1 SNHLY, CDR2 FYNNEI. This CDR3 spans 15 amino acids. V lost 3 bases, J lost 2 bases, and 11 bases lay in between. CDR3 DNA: TGTGCCAGCAGTGACGTAGAGGTTGGCAATCAGCCCCAGCATTTT. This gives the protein CASSDVEVGNQPQHF.

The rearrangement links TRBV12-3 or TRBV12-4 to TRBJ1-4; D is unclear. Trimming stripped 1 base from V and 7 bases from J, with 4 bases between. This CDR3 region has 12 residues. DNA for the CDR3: TGTGCCAGCAGTTTAGGGGGTGAAAAACTGTTTTTT. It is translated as CASSLGGEKLFF.

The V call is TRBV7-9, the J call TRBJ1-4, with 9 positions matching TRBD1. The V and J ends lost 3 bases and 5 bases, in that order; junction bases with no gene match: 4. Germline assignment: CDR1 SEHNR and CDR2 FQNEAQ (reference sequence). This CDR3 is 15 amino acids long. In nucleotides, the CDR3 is TGTGCCAGCAGCTTCCGACAGGGGGAGAATGAAAAACTGTTTTTT. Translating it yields CASSFRQGENEKLFF.

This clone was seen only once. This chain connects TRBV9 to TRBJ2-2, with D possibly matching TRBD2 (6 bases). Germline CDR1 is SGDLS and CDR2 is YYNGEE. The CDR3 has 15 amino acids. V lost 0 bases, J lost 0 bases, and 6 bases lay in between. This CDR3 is CASSVAGANTGELFF. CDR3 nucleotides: TGTGCCAGCAGCGTAGCGGGGGCGAACACCGGGGAGCTGTTTTTT.

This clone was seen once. As DNA, the CDR3 is TGTGCCAGCAGCGAACAGGGTTTTGGGGAAAAACTGTTTTTT. Translating it yields CASSEQGFGEKLFF. V usage is TRBV5-6 and J usage is TRBJ1-4; TRBD1 might be the D (6 bases). The CDR3 sequence is 14 residues long. The ends were cut back, 4 bases at V and 8 bases at J, with 15 bases in the middle. Germline V gene sequence: CDR1 SGHDT, CDR2 YYEEEE. Full variable domain (remainder filled in from reference TRBV5-6 and TRBJ1-4): DAGVTQSPTHLIKTRGQQVTLRCSPKSGHDTVSWYQQALGQGPQFIFQYYEEEERQRGNFPDRFSGHQFPNYSSELNVNALLLGDSALYLCASSEQGFGEKLFFGSGTQLSVL.